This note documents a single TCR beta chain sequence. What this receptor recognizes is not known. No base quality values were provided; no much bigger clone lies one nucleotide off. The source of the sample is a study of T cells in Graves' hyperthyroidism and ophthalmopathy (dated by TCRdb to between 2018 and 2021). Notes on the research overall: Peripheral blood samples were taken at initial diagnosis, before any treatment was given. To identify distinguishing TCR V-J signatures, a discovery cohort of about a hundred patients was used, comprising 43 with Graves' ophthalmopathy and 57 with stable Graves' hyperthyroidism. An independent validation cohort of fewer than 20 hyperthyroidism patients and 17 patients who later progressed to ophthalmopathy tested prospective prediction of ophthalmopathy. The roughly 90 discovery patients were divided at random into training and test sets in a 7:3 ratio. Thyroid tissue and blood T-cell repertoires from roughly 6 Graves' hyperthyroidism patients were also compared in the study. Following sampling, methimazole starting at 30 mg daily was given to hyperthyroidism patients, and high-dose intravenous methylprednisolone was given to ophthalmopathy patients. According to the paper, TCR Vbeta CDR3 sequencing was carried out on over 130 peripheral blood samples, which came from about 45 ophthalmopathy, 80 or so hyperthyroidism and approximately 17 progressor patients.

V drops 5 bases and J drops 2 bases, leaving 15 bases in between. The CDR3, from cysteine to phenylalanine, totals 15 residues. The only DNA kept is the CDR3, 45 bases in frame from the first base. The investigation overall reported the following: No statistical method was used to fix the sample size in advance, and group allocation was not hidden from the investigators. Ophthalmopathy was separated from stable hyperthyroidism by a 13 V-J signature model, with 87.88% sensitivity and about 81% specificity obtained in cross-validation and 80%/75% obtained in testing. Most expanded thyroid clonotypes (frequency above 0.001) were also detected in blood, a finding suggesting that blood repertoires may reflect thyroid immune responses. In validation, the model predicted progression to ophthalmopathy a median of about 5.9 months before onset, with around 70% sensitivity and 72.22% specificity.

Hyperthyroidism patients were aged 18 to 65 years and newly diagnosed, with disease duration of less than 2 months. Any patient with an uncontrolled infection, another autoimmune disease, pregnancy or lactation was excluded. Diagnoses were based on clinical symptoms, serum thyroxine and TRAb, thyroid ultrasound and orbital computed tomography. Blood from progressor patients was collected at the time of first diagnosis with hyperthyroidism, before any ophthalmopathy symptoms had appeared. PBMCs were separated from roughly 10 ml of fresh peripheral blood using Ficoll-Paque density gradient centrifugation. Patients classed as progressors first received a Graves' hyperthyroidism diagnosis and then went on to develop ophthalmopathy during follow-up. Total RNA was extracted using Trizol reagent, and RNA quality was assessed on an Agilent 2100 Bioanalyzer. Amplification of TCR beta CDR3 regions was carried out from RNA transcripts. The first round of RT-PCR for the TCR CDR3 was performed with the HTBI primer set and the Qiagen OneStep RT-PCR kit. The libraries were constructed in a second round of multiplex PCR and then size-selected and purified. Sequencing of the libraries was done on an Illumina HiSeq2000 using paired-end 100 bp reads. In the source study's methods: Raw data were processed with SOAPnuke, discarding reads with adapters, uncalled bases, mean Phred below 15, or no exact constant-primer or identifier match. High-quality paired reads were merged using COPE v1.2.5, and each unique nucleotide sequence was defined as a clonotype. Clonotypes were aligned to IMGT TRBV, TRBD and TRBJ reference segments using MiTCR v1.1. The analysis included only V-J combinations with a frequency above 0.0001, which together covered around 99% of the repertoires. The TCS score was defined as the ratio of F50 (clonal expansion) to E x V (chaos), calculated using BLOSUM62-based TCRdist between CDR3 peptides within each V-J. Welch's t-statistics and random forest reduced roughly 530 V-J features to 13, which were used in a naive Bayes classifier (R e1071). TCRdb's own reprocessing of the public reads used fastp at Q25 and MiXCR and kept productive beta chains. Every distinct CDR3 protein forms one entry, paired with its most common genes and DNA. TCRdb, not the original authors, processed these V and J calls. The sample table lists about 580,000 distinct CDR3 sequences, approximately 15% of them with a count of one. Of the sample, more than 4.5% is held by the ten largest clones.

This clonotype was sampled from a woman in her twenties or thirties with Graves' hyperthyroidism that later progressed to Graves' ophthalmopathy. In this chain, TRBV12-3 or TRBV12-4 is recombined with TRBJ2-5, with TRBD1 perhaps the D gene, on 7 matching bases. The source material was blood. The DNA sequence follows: TGTGCCAGCAGTCCAGGGGGGCCATCTCAAGAGACCCAGTACTTC. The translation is CASSPGGPSQETQYF.